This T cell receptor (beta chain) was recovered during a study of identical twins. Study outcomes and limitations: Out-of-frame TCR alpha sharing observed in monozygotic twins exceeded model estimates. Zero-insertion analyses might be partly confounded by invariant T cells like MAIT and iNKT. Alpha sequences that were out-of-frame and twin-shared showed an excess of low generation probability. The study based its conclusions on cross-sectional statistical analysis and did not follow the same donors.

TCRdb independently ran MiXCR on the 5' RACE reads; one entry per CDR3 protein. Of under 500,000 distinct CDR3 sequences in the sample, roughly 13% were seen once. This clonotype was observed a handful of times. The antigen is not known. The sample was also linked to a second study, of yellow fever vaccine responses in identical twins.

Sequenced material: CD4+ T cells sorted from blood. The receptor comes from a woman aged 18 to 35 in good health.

The chain's CDR3 is CASAFGGTEAFF. CDR3 DNA: TGTGCCAGCGCGTTCGGGGGGACTGAAGCTTTCTTT. The chain joins TRBV2 to TRBJ1-1, with D possibly being TRBD1 (5 bases). Per germline, CDR1 SNHLY and CDR2 FYNNEI. V gave up 8 bases and J gave up 5 bases, with 12 bases separating them. The CDR3 totals 12 residues.